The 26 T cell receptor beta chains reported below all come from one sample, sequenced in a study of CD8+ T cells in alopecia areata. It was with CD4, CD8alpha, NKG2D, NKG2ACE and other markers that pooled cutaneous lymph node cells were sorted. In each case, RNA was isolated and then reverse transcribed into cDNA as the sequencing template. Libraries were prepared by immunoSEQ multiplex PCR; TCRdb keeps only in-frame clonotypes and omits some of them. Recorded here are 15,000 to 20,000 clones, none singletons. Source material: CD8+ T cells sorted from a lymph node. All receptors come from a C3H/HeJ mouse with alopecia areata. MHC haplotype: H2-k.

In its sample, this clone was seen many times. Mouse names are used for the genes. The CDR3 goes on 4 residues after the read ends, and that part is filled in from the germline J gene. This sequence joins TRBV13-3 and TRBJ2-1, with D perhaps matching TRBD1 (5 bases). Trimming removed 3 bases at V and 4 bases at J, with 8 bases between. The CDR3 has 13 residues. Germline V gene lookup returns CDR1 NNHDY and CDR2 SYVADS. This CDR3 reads CASSGTIYAEQFF. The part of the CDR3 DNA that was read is TGTGCCAGCAGTGGGACAATATATGCT.

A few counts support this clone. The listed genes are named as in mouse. The CDR3 spells CTCSAGVGTGVYEQYF. CDR3 DNA (partial): TGCACCTGCAGTGCAGGGGTAGGGACTGGGGTCTAT. The J gene is TRBJ2-7, the V gene TRBV1, with 10 bases fitting TRBD2. Sequencing ends 4 residues short of the CDR3 end; the germline J gene provides the rest. This CDR3 is 16 amino acids long. The V segment lost 1 base and the J segment 3 bases; nucleotides outside the gene matches: 6. Germline loops: CDR1 NSQYPW, CDR2 LRSPGD (reference sequence).

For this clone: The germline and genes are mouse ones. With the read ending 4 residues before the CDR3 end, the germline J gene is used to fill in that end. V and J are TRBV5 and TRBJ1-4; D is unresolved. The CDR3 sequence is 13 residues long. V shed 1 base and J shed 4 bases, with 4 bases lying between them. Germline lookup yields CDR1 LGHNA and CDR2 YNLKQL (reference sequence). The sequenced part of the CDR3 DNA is TGTGCCAGCAGCCAAGGACACAACGAA. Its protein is CASSQGHNE. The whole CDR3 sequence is CASSQGHNERLFF.

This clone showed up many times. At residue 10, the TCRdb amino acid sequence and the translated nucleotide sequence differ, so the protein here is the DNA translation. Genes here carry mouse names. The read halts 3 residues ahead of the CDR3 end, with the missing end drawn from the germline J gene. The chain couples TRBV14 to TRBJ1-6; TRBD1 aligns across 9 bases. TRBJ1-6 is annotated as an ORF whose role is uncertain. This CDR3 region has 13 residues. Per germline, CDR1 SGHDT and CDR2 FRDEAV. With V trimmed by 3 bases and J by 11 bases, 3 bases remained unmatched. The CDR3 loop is CASSSQGAAPLYF. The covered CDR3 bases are TGTGCCAGCAGTTCACAGGGGGCCGCGCCC.

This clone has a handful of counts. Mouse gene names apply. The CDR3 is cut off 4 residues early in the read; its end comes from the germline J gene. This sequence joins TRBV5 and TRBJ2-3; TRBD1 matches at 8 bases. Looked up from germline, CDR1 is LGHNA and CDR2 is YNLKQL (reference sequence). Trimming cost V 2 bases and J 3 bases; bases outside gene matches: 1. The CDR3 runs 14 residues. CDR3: CASSQWDRAETLYF. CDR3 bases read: TGTGCCAGCAGCCAATGGGACAGGGCAGAA.

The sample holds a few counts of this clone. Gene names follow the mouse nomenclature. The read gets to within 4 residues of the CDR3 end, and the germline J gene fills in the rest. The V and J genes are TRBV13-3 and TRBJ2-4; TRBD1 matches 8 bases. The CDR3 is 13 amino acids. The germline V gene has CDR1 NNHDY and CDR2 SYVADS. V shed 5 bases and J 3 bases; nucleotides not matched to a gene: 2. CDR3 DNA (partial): TGTGCCAGCAGCGGACAGGGACAAAAC. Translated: CASSGQGQN. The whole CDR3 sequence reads CASSGQGQNTLYF.

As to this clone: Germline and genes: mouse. CDR3 DNA (partial): TGTGCCAGCAAAAACTGGGGGGGTGCAGAA. Protein sequence: CASKNWGGAE. The entire CDR3 protein reads CASKNWGGAETLYF. V and J are TRBV13-1 and TRBJ2-3; 9 bases align to TRBD2. The read gets to within 4 residues of the CDR3 end, and the germline J gene fills in the rest. The CDR3 has 14 residues. Germline V gene lookup returns CDR1 NSHNY and CDR2 SYGAGN. The V gene end was trimmed by 6 bases and the J gene end by 1 base; junction bases not matched to a gene: 3.

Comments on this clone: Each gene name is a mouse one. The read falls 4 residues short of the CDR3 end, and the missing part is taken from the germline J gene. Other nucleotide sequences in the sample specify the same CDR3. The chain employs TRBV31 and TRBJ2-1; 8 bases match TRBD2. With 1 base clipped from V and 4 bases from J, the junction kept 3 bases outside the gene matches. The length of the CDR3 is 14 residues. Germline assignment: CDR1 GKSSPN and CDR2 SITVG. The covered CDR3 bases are TGTGCCTGGAGTCCTGGGGGGAATTATGCT. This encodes CAWSPGGNYA. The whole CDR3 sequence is CAWSPGGNYAEQFF.

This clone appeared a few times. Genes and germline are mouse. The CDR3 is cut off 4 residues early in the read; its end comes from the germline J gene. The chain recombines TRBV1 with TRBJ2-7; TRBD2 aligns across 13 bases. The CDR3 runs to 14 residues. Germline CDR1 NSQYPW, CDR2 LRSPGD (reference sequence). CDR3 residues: CTCRAGTGGDEQYF. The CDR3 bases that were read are TGCACCTGCAGGGCCGGGACTGGGGGGGAT.

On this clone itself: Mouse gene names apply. This chain's CDR3 is CASSEPGTGTYEQYF. CDR3 bases read: TGTGCCAGCAGTGAGCCCGGGACTGGGACATAT. This sequence joins TRBV13-3 and TRBJ2-7, with 9 bases that match TRBD2. The CDR3 goes on 4 residues after the read ends, and that part is filled in from the germline J gene. Looked up from germline, CDR1 is NNHDY and CDR2 is SYVADS. The length of the CDR3 is 15 residues.

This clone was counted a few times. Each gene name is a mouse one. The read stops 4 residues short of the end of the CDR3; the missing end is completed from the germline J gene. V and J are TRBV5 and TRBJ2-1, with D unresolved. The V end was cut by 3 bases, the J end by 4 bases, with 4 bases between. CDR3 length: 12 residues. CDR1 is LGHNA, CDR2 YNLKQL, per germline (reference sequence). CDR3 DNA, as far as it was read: TGTGCCAGCAGCCAGGATTATGCT. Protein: CASSQDYA. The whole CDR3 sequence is CASSQDYAEQFF.

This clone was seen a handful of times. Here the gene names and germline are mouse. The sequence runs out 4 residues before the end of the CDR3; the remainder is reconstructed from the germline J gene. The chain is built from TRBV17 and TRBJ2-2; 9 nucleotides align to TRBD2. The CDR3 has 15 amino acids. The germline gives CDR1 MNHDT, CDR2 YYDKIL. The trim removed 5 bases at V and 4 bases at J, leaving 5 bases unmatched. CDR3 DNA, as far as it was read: TGTGCTAGCAGTGTCGACTGGGGGCGCACCGGG. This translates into CASSVDWGRTG. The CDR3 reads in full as CASSVDWGRTGQLYF.

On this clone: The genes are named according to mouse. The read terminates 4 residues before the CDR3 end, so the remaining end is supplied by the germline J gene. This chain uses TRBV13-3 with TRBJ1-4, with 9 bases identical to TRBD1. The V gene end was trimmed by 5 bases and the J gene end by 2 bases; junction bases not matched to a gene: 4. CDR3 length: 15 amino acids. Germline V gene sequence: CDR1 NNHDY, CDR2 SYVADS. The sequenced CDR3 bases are TGTGCCAGCAGGTCCGGGACAGGGTCCAACGAA. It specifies CASRSGTGSNE. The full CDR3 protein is CASRSGTGSNERLFF.

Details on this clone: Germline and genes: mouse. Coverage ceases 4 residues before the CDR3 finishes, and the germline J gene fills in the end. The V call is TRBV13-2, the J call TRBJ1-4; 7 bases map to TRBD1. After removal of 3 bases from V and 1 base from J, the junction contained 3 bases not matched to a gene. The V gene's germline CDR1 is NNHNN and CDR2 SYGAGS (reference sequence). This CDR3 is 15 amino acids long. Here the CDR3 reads CASGARGDSNERLFF. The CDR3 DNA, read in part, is TGTGCCAGCGGTGCCAGGGGGGATTCCAACGAA.

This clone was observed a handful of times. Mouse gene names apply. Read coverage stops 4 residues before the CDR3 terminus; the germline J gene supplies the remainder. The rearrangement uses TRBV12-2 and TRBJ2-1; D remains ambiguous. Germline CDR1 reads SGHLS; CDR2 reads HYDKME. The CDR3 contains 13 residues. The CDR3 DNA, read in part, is TGTGCCAGCTCTCCTCGACCGACAGCT. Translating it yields CASSPRPTA. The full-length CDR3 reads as CASSPRPTAEQFF.

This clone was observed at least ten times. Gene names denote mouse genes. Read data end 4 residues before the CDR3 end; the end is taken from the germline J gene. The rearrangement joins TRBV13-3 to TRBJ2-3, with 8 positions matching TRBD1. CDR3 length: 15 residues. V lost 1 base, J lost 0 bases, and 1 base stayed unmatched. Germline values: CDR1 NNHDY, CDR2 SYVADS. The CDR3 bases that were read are TGTGCCAGCAGTGATCAGGGGGCTAGTGCAGAA. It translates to CASSDQGASAE. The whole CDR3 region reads CASSDQGASAETLYF.

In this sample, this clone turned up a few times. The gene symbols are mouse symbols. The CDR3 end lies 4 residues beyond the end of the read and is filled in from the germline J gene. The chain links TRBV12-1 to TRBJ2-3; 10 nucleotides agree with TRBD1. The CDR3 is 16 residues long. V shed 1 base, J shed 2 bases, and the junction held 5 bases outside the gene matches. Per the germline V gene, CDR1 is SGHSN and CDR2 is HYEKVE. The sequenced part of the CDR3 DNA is TGTGCCAGCTCTCTTCCGGGACAGGGGTTTGCAGAA. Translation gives CASSLPGQGFAE. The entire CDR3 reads CASSLPGQGFAETLYF.

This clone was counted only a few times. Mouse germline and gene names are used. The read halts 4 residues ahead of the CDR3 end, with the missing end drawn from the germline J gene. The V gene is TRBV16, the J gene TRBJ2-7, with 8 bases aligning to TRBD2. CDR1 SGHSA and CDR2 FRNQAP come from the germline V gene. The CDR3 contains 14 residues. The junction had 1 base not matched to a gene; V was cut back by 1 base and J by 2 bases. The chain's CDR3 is CASSLGGGAYEQYF. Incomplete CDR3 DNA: TGTGCAAGCAGCTTAGGGGGGGGCGCCTAT.

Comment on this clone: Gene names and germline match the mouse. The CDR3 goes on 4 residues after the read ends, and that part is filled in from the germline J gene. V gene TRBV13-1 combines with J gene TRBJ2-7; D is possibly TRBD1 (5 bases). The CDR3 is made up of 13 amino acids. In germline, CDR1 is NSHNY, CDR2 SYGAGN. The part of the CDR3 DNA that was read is TGTGCCAGCAGTGCCTCAGACAGATAT. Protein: CASSASDRY. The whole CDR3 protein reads CASSASDRYEQYF.

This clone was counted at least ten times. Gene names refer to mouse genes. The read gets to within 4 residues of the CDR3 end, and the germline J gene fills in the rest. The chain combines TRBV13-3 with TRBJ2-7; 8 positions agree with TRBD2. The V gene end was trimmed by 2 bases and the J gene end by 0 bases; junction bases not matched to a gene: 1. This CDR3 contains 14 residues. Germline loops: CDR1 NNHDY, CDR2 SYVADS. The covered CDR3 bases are TGTGCCAGCAGTGAGGGGGGGCGCTCCTAT. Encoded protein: CASSEGGRSY. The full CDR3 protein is CASSEGGRSYEQYF.

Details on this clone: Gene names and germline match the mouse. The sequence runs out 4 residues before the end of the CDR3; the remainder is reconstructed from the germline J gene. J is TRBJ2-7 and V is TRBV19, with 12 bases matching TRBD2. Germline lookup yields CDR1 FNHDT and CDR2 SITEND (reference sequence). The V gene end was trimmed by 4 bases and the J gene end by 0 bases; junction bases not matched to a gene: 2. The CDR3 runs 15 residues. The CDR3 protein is CASSPTGGASYEQYF. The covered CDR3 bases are TGTGCCAGCAGTCCGACTGGGGGGGCCTCCTAT.

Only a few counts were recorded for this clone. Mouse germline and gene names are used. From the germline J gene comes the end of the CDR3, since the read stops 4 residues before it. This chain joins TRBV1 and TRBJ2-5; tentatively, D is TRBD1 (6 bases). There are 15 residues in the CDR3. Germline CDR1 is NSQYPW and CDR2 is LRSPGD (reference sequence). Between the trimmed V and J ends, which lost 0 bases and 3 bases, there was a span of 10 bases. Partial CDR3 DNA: TGCACCTGCAGTGCAGATCCGGGACAACAAGAC. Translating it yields CTCSADPGQQD. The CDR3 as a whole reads CTCSADPGQQDTQYF.

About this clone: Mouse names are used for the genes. Partial CDR3 DNA: TGTGCCAGCAGTCGGACTGGGGGCTATGCT. It yields the protein CASSRTGGYA. The CDR3 reads in full as CASSRTGGYAEQFF. The chain carries TRBV14 and TRBJ2-1; 10 bases are a match to TRBD2. The read ends 4 residues before the CDR3 terminus; that terminus is restored from the germline J gene. The CDR3 runs 14 residues. Germline V lookup: CDR1 SGHDT, CDR2 FRDEAV. With 4 bases clipped from V and 3 bases from J, the junction kept 1 base outside the gene matches.

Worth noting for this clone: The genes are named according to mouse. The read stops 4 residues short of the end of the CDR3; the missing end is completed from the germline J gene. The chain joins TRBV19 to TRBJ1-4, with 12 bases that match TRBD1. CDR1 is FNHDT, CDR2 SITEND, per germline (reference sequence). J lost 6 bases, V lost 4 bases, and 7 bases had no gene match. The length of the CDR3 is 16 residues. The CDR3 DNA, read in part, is TGTGCCAGCAGTTCCGGGACAGGGGGCGCTGACGAA. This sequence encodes CASSSGTGGADE. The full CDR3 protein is CASSSGTGGADERLFF.

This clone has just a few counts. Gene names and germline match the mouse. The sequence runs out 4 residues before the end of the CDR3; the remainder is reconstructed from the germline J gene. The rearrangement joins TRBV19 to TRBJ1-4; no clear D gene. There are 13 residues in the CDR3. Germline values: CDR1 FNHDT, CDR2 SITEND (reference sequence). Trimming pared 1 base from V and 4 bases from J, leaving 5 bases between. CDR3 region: CASSISHNERLFF. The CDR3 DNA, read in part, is TGTGCCAGCAGTATATCCCACAACGAA.

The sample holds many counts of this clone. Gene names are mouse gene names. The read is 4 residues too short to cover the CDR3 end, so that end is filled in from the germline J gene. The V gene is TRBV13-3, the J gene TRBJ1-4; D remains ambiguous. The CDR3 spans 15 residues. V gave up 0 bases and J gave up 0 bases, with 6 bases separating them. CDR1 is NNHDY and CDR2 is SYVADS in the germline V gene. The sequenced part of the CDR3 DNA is TGTGCCAGCAGTGATGCCAGATTTTCCAACGAA. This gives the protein CASSDARFSNE. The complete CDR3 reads CASSDARFSNERLFF. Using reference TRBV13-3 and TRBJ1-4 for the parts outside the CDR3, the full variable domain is EAAVTQSPRSKVAVTGGKVTLSCHQTNNHDYMYWYRQDTGHGLRLIHYSYVADSTEKGDIPDGYKASRPSQENFSLILELASLSQTAVYFCASSDARFSNERLFFGHGTKLSVL.